This T cell receptor beta chain was sequenced for a study of cytomegalovirus exposure and HLA in healthy donors. The primer mix had 60 Vbeta and 13 Jbeta primers. The method was immunoSEQ multiplex PCR; TCRdb's version includes in-frame clones alone and lacks a portion of them. Of fewer than 120,000 clones in the sample, roughly 78% are singletons; the top ten hold approximately 1.2%. This CDR3 has 12 amino acids. Germline CDR1 and CDR2: LGHNA and YSLEER. V lost 4 bases and J 10 bases, leaving 13 bases between the germline ends. Sequencing was carried out using PBMCs. The origin of this receptor is a woman aged 30 to 39 in good health and CMV-seronegative. This rearrangement joins TRBV4-3 to TRBJ1-1; maybe TRBD1 (6 bases). In nucleotides, the CDR3 is TGCGCCAGCAGCCGCTCTCAGGGGAGAGCTTTCTTT. Protein product: CASSRSQGRAFF.